This entry lists 20 T cell receptor beta chains sequenced from one sample in a study of T-cell memory formation after mild COVID-19. TCRdb recomputed calls from the 5' RACE reads with MiXCR, one row per CDR3 protein. The sample shows fewer than 400,000 distinct CDR3 sequences, 16% of them seen only once. Sample: PBMCs or a T cell subset sorted from them (not recorded which). The receptors originated from a man aged 18-30 years who had mild COVID-19 (a few samples of this study predate the infection). Cell type and time point are not known.

This clonotype was counted only a few times. This chain links TRBV7-2 with TRBJ1-2; weak D call: TRBD1 (6 bases). V was shortened by 4 bases and J by 3 bases, with 12 bases between the two germline ends. This CDR3 region has 14 residues. CDR1 is SGHTA and CDR2 is FQGNSA in the germline V gene. CDR3 nucleotide sequence: TGTGCCAGCAGCTCGCAAGAGGGGGACTATGGCTACACCTTC. Its protein product is CASSSQEGDYGYTF.

At least ten counts were recorded for this clonotype. Relative to the germline gene, one junction end is altered; a read error may explain this. J is TRBJ1-4 and V is TRBV5-1; the D gene is possibly TRBD1 (6 bases). Germline-derived CDR1 and CDR2 are SGHRS and YFSETQ. The CDR3 is 14 residues long. The CDR3 here is CASSLGGTNEKLFF. The CDR3 bases are TGTGCCAGCAGCTTAGGGGGGACTAATGAAAAACTGTTTTTT.

This clonotype has only a few counts. The genes are TRBV7-2 and TRBJ2-2; 8 bases line up with TRBD1. After removal of 4 bases from V and 6 bases from J, the junction contained 10 bases not matched to a gene. CDR3 size: 16 residues. Per germline, CDR1 SGHTA and CDR2 FQGNSA. The CDR3 bases are TGTGCCAGCAGCTCCAGGGGGCGCGTAATCCCCGGGGAGCTGTTTTTT. This encodes CASSSRGRVIPGELFF.

This chain uses TRBV4-3 with TRBJ1-2; D unclear. Per the germline V gene, CDR1 is LGHNA and CDR2 is YSLEER. Deletions cut 0 bases from V and 8 bases from J, with 25 bases between. The CDR3 has 18 amino acids. CDR3 region: CASSQDLGSGPVDWGYTF. The DNA of the CDR3 is TGCGCCAGCAGCCAAGATTTGGGGTCGGGTCCGGTTGATTGGGGCTACACCTTC.

The CDR3 sequence is CASSYGTGGFSGANVLTF. The CDR3 nucleotides read TGTGCCAGCAGTTACGGGACAGGGGGCTTTTCTGGGGCCAACGTCCTGACTTTC. The chain employs TRBV6-5 and TRBJ2-6; TRBD1 matches at 12 bases. The CDR3 totals 18 residues. Germline lookup yields CDR1 MNHEY and CDR2 SVGAGI. Trimming took 2 bases from V and 1 from J; bases not matched to a gene: 3.

This chain links TRBV9 with TRBJ2-3, with 11 nucleotides matching TRBD2. Germline CDR1 and CDR2: SGDLS and YYNGEE. The trim removed 4 bases at V and 6 bases at J, leaving 10 bases unmatched. The CDR3 is made up of 16 amino acids. The CDR3 coding sequence is TGTGCCAGCAGCCCCTATAGCGGGGGGGCCAGTGATACGCAGTATTTT. The encoded protein is CASSPYSGGASDTQYF.

Points on this clonotype: One end of the junction varies from germline; a read error may be responsible. The J gene is TRBJ2-1, the V gene TRBV9; 8 bases agree with TRBD2. CDR1 and CDR2 from the germline V gene are SGDLS and YYNGEE. This CDR3 is built from 15 residues. CDR3 residues: CAISGSGGPSAPRFF. The CDR3 coding sequence is TGTGCCATCAGCGGCTCGGGGGGGCCTTCCGCCCCGCGGTTCTTC.

CDR3 nucleotides: TGTGCCAGCAGTTATGGGGGGTCCTACAATGAGCAGTTCTTC. It specifies CASSYGGSYNEQFF. The chain employs TRBV6-2 or TRBV6-3 and TRBJ2-1, with TRBD2 as a possible D gene (6 bases). Trimming cost V 3 bases and J 1 base, with 7 bases left between them. The CDR3 runs 14 residues. Germline V gene sequence: CDR1 MNHEY, CDR2 SVGEGT.

V is TRBV6-5 and J is TRBJ2-3; the match to TRBD2 covers 10 bases. This CDR3 region has 16 residues. J was trimmed by 6 bases and V by 5 bases; bases with no gene match: 11. Germline-derived CDR1 and CDR2 are MNHEY and SVGAGI. The CDR3 region has the DNA TGTGCCAGCAGTCAGCTAGCGGGGGCCCTTAGGGATACGCAGTATTTT. Protein product: CASSQLAGALRDTQYF.

This clonotype has a handful of counts. The J gene is TRBJ2-3, the V gene TRBV18; weak D call: TRBD1 (6 bases). The CDR3 runs to 16 residues. Deletions cut 3 bases from V and 1 base from J, with 14 bases between. The germline V gene encodes CDR1 KGHSH and CDR2 LQKENI. The CDR3 sequence: CASSPRDMGGTDTQYF. Written as DNA, the CDR3 is TGTGCCAGCTCACCTCGGGACATGGGGGGCACAGATACGCAGTATTTT.

The J gene is TRBJ1-5, the V gene TRBV12-3 or TRBV12-4; tentative D call: TRBD1 (5 bases). Trimming shortened V by 6 bases and J by 10 bases, and 19 bases separated the two germline ends. CDR3 length: 14 amino acids. The CDR3 DNA reads as TGTGCCAGCAGCCCGAGGGCAGGGCCATCTCCCCAGCATTTT. The encoded protein is CASSPRAGPSPQHF.

This clonotype was detected only a few times. The genes are TRBV7-9 and TRBJ1-1, with a tentative D call TRBD1 (5 bases). The CDR3 length is 15 residues. V lost 5 bases, J lost 10 bases, and 23 bases lay in between. CDR1 and CDR2 (germline): SEHNR, FQNEAQ (reference sequence). This chain's CDR3 is CASSHTKTGGFGAFF. In DNA, the CDR3 is TGTGCCAGCAGCCACACCAAGACGGGGGGATTCGGAGCTTTCTTT.

This clonotype was seen only a few times. V gene TRBV7-9 combines with J gene TRBJ1-6; 7 nucleotides match TRBD1. Germline CDR1 reads SEHNR; CDR2 reads FQNEAQ (reference sequence). The V and J ends lost 7 bases and 7 bases, in that order; junction bases with no gene match: 7. The CDR3 runs to 14 residues. The CDR3 DNA sequence: TGTGCCAGCACTGCCGGGACAGAGAATTCACCCCTCCACTTT. Its translation: CASTAGTENSPLHF.

The chain is built from TRBV10-3 and TRBJ2-2; D possibly corresponds to TRBD1 (5 bases). CDR3 length equals 12 residues. The germline gives CDR1 ENHRY, CDR2 SYGVKD. V was clipped by 2 bases and J by 9 bases, with 7 bases between them. This chain's CDR3 is CAISEQGRELFF. Here the CDR3 DNA reads TGTGCCATCAGTGAGCAGGGCCGGGAGCTGTTTTTT.

The V and J genes are TRBV6-5 and TRBJ2-3; D ambiguous. The germline V gene has CDR1 MNHEY and CDR2 SVGAGI. The V end was cut by 6 bases, the J end by 3 bases, with 13 bases between. The CDR3 has 14 residues. The CDR3 region is CASRATVDTDTQYF. CDR3 DNA sequence: TGTGCCAGCAGGGCGACGGTTGATACAGATACGCAGTATTTT.

V and J are TRBV29-1 and TRBJ2-3; D not resolved. Germline V gene sequence: CDR1 SQVTM, CDR2 ANQGSEA. V lost 7 bases, J lost 4 bases, and 21 bases lay in between. The CDR3 is 15 residues long. In DNA, the CDR3 is TGCAGCGGGGCTGACCACAGTTCCCGGGCAGATACGCAGTATTTT. This sequence encodes CSGADHSSRADTQYF.

The chain employs TRBV19 and TRBJ2-3; perhaps TRBD2 as D (5 bases). Trimming shortened V by 3 bases and J by 1 base, and 5 bases separated the two germline ends. The CDR3 is made up of 13 amino acids. CDR1 and CDR2 (germline): LNHDA, SQIVND (reference sequence). CDR3 protein: CASSMRGTDTQYF. In DNA form, the CDR3 reads TGTGCCAGTAGTATGAGGGGCACAGATACGCAGTATTTT.

This clonotype was picked up a small number of times. The genes are TRBV5-1 and TRBJ1-1, with D maybe TRBD1 (6 bases). This CDR3 spans 17 amino acids. Germline V gene lookup returns CDR1 SGHRS and CDR2 YFSETQ. The V and J ends lost 2 bases and 3 bases respectively, with 20 bases between them. CDR3 in DNA: TGCGCCAGCAGCTTCGGACGGCCGTTGAGGGGGGACACTGAAGCTTTCTTT. Its protein product is CASSFGRPLRGDTEAFF.

This chain joins TRBV5-4 and TRBJ1-5, with 9 positions matching TRBD1. The V gene end was trimmed by 4 bases and the J gene end by 0 bases; junction bases not matched to a gene: 5. The CDR3 sequence is 16 residues long. Looked up from germline, CDR1 is SGHNT and CDR2 is YYREEE (reference sequence). As DNA, the CDR3 is TGTGCCAGCAGCCCACCGGGACAGGGTAGCAATCAGCCCCAGCATTTT. Amino acids: CASSPPGQGSNQPQHF.

The chain couples TRBV6-2 or TRBV6-3 to TRBJ1-1; perhaps TRBD1 as D (5 bases). Deletions cut 0 bases from V and 7 bases from J, with 15 bases between. In germline, CDR1 is MNHEY, CDR2 SVGEGT. The CDR3 is 15 residues long. CDR3 in amino acids: CASSYSRDLSGEAFF. CDR3 DNA: TGTGCCAGCAGTTACTCCCGGGACCTTTCTGGTGAAGCTTTCTTT.